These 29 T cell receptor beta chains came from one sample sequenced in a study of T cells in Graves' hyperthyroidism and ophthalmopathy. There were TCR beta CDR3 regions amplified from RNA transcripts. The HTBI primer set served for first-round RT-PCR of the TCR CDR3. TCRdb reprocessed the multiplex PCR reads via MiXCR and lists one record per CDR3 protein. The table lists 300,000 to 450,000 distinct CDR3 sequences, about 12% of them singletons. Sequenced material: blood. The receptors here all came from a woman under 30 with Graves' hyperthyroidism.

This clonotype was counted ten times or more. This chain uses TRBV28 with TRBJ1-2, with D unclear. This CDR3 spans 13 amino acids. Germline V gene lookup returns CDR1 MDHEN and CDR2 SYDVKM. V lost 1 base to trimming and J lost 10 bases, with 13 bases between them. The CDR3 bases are TGTGCCAGCAGTTTATTTCCCGAACAGCTCTACACCTTC. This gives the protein CASSLFPEQLYTF.

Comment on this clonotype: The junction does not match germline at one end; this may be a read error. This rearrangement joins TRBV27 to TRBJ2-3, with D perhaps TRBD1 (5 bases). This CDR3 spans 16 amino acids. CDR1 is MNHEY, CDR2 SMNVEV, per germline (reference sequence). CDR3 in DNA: TGTGTCAGCAGTCATTATAGGGGAATGGGCACAGATACGCAGTATTTT. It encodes CVSSHYRGMGTDTQYF.

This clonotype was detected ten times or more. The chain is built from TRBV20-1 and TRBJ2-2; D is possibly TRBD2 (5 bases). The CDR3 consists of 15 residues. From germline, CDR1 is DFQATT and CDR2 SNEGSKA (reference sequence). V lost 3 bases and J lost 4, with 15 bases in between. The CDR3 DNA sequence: TGCAGTGCTAGGGACCCAGGAGGTGGCACCGGGGAGCTGTTTTTT. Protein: CSARDPGGGTGELFF.

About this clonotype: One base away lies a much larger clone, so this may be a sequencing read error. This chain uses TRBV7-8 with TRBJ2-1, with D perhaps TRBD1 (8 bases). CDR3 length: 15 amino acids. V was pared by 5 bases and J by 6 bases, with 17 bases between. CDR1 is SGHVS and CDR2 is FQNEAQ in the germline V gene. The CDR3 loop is CASSRSGTGRNEQFF. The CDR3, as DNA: TGTGCCAGCAGCCGAAGCGGGACAGGACGCAATGAGCAGTTCTTC.

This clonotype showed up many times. CDR3 DNA sequence: TGTGCCAGCAGTTACTCGAGACAGCTCCCCATCTACGAGCAGTACTTC. Residues: CASSYSRQLPIYEQYF. The gene calls are TRBV6-5 and TRBJ2-7; TRBD1 is a possible D gene (5 bases). The CDR3 spans 16 residues. CDR1 is MNHEY, CDR2 SVGAGI, per germline. V shed 0 bases and J shed 3 bases, with 15 bases lying between them.

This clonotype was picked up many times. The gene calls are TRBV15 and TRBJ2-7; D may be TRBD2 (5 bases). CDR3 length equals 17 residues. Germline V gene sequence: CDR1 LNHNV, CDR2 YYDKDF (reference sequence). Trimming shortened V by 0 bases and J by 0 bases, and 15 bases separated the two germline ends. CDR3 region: CATSRDNGRLRSYEQYF. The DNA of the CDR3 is TGTGCCACCAGCAGAGACAACGGTCGACTACGCTCCTACGAGCAGTACTTC.

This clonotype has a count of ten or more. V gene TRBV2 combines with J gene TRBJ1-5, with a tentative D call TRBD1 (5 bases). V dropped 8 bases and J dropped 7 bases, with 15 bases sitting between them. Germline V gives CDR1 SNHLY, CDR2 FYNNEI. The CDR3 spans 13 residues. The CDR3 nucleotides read TGTGCCAGCCTCCGGGACCCGGGACAGCCCCAGCATTTT. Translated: CASLRDPGQPQHF.

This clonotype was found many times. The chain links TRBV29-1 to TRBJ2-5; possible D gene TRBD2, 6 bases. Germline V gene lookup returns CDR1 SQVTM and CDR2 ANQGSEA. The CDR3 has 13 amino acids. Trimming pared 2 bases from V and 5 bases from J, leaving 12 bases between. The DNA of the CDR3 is TGCAGCGTTGAACGGGACTGGGGGGAGACCCAGTACTTC. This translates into CSVERDWGETQYF.

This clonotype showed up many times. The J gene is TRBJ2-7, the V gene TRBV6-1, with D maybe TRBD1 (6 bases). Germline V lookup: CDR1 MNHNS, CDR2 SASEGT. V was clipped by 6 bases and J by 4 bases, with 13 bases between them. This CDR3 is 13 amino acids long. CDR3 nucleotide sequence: TGTGCCAGCAGATTTAGGACAGTTTACGAGCAGTACTTC. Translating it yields CASRFRTVYEQYF.

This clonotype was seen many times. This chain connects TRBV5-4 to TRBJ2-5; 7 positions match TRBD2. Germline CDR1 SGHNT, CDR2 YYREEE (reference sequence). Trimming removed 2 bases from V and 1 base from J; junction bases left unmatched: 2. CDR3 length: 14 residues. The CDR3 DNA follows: TGTGCCAGCAGCTTTCCGGGAGGCCAAGAGACCCAGTACTTC. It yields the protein CASSFPGGQETQYF. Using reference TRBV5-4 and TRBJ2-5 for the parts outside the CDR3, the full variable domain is ETGVTQSPTHLIKTRGQQVTLRCSSQSGHNTVSWYQQALGQGPQFIFQYYREEENGRGNFPPRFSGLQFPNYSSELNVNALELDDSALYLCASSFPGGQETQYFGPGTRLLVL.

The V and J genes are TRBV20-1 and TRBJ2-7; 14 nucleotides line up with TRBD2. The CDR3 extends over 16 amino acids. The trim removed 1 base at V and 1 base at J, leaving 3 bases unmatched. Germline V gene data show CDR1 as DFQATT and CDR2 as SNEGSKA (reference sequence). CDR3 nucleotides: TGCAGTGCTAGAGCTGGGACTAGCGGGAGATCCTACGAGCAGTACTTC. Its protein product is CSARAGTSGRSYEQYF.

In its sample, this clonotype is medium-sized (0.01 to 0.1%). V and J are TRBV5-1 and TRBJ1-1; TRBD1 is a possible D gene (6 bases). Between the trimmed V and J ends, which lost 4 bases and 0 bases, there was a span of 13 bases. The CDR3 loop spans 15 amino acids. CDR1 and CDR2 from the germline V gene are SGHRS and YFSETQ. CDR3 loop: CASSPPTGLNTEAFF. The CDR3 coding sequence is TGCGCCAGCAGCCCACCAACAGGGTTGAACACTGAAGCTTTCTTT.

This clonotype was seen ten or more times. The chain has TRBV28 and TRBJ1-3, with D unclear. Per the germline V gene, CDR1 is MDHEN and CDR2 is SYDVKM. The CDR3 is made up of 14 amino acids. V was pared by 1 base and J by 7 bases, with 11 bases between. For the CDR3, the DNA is TGTGCCAGCAGTTTATCCGCAGGTTTGAACACCATATATTTT. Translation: CASSLSAGLNTIYF.

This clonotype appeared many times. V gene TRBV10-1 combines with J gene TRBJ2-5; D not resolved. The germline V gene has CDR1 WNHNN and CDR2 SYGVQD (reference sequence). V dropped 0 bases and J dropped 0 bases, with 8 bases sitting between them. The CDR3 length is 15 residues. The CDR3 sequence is CASSESGRHQETQYF. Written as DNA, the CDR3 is TGCGCCAGCAGTGAGTCAGGCAGGCACCAAGAGACCCAGTACTTC.

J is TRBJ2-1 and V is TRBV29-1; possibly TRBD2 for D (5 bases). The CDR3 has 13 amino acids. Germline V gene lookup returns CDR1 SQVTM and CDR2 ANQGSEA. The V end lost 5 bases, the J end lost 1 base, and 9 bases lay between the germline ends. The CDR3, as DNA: TGCAGCGTTTTAGCGATATCCTACAATGAGCAGTTCTTC. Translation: CSVLAISYNEQFF.

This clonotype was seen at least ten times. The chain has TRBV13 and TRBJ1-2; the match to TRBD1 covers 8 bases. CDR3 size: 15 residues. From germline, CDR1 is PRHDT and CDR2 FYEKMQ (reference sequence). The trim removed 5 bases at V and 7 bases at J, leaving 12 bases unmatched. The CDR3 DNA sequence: TGTGCCAGCAGCCCTCCTTCAGGGGGCCGGGGTGGCTACACCTTC. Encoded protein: CASSPPSGGRGGYTF.

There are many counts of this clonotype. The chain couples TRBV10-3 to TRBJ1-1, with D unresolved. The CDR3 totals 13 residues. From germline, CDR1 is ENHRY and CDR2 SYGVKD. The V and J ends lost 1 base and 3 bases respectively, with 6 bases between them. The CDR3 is CAISEFEDTEAFF. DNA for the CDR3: TGTGCCATCAGTGAGTTTGAGGACACTGAAGCTTTCTTT.

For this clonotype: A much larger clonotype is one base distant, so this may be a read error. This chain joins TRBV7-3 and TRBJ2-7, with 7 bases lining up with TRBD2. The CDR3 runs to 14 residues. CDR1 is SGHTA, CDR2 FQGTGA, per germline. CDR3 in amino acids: CANSLMAGENEQYF. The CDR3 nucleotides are TGTGCCAACAGCTTAATGGCGGGAGAAAACGAGCAGTACTTC.

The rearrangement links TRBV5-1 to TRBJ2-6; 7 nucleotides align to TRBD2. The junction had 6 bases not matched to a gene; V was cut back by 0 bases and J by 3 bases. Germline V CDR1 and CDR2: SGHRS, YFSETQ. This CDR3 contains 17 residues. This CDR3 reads CASSLAGGSFGANVLTF. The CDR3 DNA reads TGCGCCAGCAGCTTGGCGGGGGGAAGCTTTGGGGCCAACGTCCTGACTTTC.

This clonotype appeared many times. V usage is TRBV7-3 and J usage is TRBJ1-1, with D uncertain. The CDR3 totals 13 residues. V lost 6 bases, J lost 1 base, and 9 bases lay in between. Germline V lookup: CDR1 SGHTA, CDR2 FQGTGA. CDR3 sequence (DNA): TGTGCCAGCAGACAGACCACGAACACTGAAGCTTTCTTT. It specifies CASRQTTNTEAFF.

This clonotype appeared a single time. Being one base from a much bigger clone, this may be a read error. The CDR3 DNA reads as TGCGCCAGCAGCCAAATAGGGACTAGCGGGTTTGACTCCTACAATGAGCAGTCCTTC. Amino acids: CASSQIGTSGFDSYNEQSF. The chain recombines TRBV4-3 with TRBJ2-1; 12 bases are a match to TRBD2. Germline lookup yields CDR1 LGHNA and CDR2 YSLEER. This CDR3 spans 19 amino acids.

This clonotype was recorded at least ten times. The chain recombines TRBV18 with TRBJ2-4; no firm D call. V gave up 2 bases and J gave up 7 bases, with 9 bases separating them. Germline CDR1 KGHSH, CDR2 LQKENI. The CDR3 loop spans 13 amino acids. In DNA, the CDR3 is TGTGCCAGCTCACCATCAACGGACAACATTCAGTACTTC. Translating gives CASSPSTDNIQYF.

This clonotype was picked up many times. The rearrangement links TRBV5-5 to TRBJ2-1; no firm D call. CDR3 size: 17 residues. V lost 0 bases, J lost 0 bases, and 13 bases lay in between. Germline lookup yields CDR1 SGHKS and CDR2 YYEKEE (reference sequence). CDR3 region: CASSLGGLGNSYNEQFF. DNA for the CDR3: TGTGCCAGCAGCTTGGGCGGATTGGGAAACTCCTACAATGAGCAGTTCTTC.

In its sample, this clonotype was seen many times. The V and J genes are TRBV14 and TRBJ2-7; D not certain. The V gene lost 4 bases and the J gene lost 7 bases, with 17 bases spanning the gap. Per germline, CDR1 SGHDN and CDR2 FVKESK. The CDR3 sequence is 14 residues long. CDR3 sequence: CASSPREGWKEQYF. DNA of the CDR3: TGTGCCAGCAGCCCCCGAGAAGGTTGGAAAGAGCAGTACTTC.

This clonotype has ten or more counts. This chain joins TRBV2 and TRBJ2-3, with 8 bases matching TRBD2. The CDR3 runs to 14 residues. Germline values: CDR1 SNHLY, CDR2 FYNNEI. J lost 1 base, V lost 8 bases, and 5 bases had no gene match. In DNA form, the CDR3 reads TGTGCCAGCCGATCGGGGGGGGGCACAGATACGCAGTATTTT. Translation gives CASRSGGGTDTQYF.

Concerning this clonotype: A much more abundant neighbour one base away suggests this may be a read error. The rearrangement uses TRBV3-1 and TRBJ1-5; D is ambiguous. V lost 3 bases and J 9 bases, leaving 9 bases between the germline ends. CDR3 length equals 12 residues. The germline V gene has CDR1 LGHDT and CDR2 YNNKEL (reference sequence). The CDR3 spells CASSQGSGPQHF. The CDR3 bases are TGTGCCAGCAGCCAGGGCTCAGGGCCCCAGCATTTT.

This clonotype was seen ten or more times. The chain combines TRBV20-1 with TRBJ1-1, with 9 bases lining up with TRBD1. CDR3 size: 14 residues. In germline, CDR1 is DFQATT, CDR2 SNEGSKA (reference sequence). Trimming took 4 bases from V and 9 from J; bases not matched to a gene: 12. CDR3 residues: CSAIPGQGPNQAFF. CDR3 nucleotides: TGCAGTGCTATTCCGGGACAGGGACCCAATCAAGCTTTCTTT.

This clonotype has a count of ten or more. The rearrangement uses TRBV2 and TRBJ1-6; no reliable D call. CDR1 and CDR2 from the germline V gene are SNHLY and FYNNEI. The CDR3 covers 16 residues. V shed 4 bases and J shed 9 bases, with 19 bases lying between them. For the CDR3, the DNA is TGTGCCAGCAGTGCCAGTGACAACGCACGGGGTTCACCCCTCCACTTT. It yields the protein CASSASDNARGSPLHF.

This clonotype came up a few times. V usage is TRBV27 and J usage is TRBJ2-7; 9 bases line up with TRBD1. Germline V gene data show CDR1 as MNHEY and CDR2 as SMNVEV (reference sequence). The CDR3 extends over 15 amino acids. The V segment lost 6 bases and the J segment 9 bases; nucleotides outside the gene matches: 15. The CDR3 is CASSSTTTGGSGQYF. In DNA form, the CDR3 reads TGTGCCAGCAGCTCTACTACTACAGGGGGCTCGGGGCAGTACTTC.